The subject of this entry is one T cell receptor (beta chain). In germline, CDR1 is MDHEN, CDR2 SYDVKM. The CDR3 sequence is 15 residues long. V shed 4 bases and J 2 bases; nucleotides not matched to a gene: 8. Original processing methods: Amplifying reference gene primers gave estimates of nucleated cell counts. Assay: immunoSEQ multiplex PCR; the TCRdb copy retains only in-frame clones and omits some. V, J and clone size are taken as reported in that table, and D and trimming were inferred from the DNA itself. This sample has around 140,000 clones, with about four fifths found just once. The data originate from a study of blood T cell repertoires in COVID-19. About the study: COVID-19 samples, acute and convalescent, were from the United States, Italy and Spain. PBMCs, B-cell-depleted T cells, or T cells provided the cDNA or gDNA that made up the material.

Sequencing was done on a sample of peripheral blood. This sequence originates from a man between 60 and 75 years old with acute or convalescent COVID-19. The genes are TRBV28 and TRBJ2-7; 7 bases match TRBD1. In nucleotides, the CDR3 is TGTGCCAGCAGTTCCTCCGGGACAGTCACCTACGAGCAGTACTTC. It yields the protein CASSSSGTVTYEQYF.